Listed below are T cell receptor beta chains from one sample, sequenced in a study of blood T cell repertoires in COVID-19. Produced via immunoSEQ multiplex PCR; TCRdb's table is partial and in-frame only. The data contain fewer than 100,000 clones, just under 90% of them singletons. Source material: peripheral blood. The receptors originated from a human donor in a cohort sampled during active COVID-19. CDR3s leave out the opening cysteine and the closing phenylalanine or tryptophan.

cdr3_aa	j_call	cdr3_length	v_call
ASSWGGDREKLF	TRBJ1-4	12	TRBV5-1
ASSRLESTNEKLF	TRBJ1-4	13	TRBV6-5
ASSRTSGSEQY	TRBJ2-3	11	TRBV12-3/TRBV12-4
ASSRRGDEQF	TRBJ2-1	10	TRBV5-1
ATSGASTDTQY	TRBJ2-3	11	TRBV15
ASSQEAGGSAF	TRBJ1-1	11	TRBV3-1/TRBV3-2
ASSKTGPLNTEAF	TRBJ1-1	13	TRBV19
ASSLWRRAGNTIY	TRBJ1-3	13	TRBV28
ASSYLAGDGYT	TRBJ1-2	11	TRBV6-6
ASSQGQGRTYEQY	TRBJ2-7	13	TRBV4-3
ASSSALSNYGYT	TRBJ1-2	12	TRBV27
ASSPSGGGNQPQH	TRBJ1-5	13	TRBV7-6
ASNPTLNLYEQY	TRBJ2-7	12	TRBV7-8
ASSLGLTASGNTIY	TRBJ1-3	14	TRBV7-2
ASSRNRGGDTEAF	TRBJ1-1	13	TRBV3-1/TRBV3-2
ASSPRGGSSEQY	TRBJ2-7	12	TRBV7-8
ASSETGRQNQPQH	TRBJ1-5	13	TRBV10-1
ASSLGTGEEETQY	TRBJ2-5	13	TRBV5-1
ASYSGIETQY	TRBJ2-5	10	TRBV5-1
ASSLTGAETQY	TRBJ2-5	11	TRBV11-2
ASSFTGYNEQF	TRBJ2-1	11	TRBV5-1
ASSQGQDYGYT	TRBJ1-2	11	TRBV3-1/TRBV3-2
ASSLYSGTGGYT	TRBJ1-2	12	TRBV7-9
AWSETGGYQPQH	TRBJ1-5	12	TRBV30
ASSFGTGSGEQF	TRBJ2-1	12	TRBV5-1
ASSLMGRTQETQY	TRBJ2-5	13	TRBV7-3
SVVTGIETQY	TRBJ2-5	10	TRBV29-1
ASSIALGARGNTIY	TRBJ1-3	14	TRBV19
ASSFTAGNGYT	TRBJ1-2	11	TRBV27
ASSPGQTNYGYT	TRBJ1-2	12	TRBV28
ARPGRRGEQY	TRBJ2-7	10	TRBV28
ASSEAGTVSYEQY	TRBJ2-7	13	TRBV6-1
ASSTDTDRGNTGELF	TRBJ2-2	15	TRBV28
ASSRTFNQPQH	TRBJ1-5	11	TRBV3-1/TRBV3-2
AIAANFGQENTEAF	TRBJ1-1	14	TRBV10-3
ASSVGGGFVAGTSTDTQY	TRBJ2-3	18	TRBV9
ASSLGLANTGELF	TRBJ2-2	13	TRBV6-5
ASSVGAGGEETQY	TRBJ2-5	13	TRBV7-6
ASSPTLTGTGETQY	TRBJ2-5	14	TRBV18
AWRTRGTDTQY	TRBJ2-3	11	TRBV30
ASSGWDRGNYGYT	TRBJ1-2	13	TRBV5-1
ASSLTGGSRGYT	TRBJ1-2	12	TRBV6-5
ASSYEGGYT	TRBJ1-2	9	TRBV6-6
ASSLGTGGYEQY	TRBJ2-7	12	TRBV5-1
ATSLDRVNNQPQH	TRBJ1-5	13	TRBV15
ASSASSGQGGEQY	TRBJ2-7	13	TRBV9
ASSLVGGSSYEQY	TRBJ2-7	13	TRBV7-6
ASSRLAGSDTQY	TRBJ2-3	12	TRBV5-1
ASSDRSAPQDTQY	TRBJ2-3	13	TRBV9
ASSPAPGYNEQF	TRBJ2-1	12	TRBV18
ASTYSARGGNYEQY	TRBJ2-7	14	TRBV6-5
ASSHPGLAGKAGELF	TRBJ2-2	15	TRBV6-2/TRBV6-3
ASSVGVSGGRQETQY	TRBJ2-5	15	TRBV9
ASSQNGQSLYGYT	TRBJ1-2	13	TRBV4-3
ASSLQWTGGYYNSPLH	TRBJ1-6	16	TRBV5-4
ASSLRREAHNEQF	TRBJ2-1	13	TRBV7-8
SVVGAYYGYT	TRBJ1-2	10	TRBV29-1
ASTEGQGITSGRVPHENEQF	TRBJ2-1	20	TRBV27
ASSLPRYEQY	TRBJ2-7	10	TRBV7-2